This T cell receptor (beta chain) was sequenced during a study of blood T cell repertoires in COVID-19. Turning to the study itself: The United States, Italy and Spain provided the acute and convalescent COVID-19 samples. PBMCs, B-cell-depleted T cells, or T cells provided the cDNA or gDNA that made up the material.

There are a few counts of this clone. In the authors' methods: Nucleated cell number was recorded as an estimate derived from reference gene primer amplification. This table comes from immunoSEQ multiplex PCR, and its TCRdb copy is limited to in-frame clones, with some not included. The V and J calls and clone size were taken over from that table, and D and trimming were inferred from the DNA. The sample records around 160,000 clones, roughly 76% being singletons. Trimming cost V 6 bases and J 0 bases; bases outside gene matches: 8. The germline gives CDR1 LNHDA, CDR2 SQIVND (reference sequence). The CDR3 consists of 17 residues.

The clonotype was recovered from a human donor with acute or convalescent COVID-19. The donor label of this sample is uncertain. Sequencing used peripheral blood. This chain connects TRBV19 to TRBJ2-6; 7 bases line up with TRBD1. The DNA for the CDR3 is TGTGCCAGTAGCGACAGGGCGGCAAGCTCTGGGGCCAACGTCCTGACTTTC. Its translation: CASSDRAASSGANVLTF.